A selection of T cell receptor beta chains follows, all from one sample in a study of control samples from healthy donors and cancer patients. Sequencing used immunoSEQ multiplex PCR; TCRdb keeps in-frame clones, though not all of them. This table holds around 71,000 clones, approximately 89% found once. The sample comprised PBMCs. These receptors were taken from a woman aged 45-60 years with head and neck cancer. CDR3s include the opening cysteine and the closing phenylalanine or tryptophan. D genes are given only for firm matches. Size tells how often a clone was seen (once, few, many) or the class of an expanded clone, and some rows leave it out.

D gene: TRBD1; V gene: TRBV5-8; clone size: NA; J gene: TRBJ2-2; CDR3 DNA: TGTGCCAGCAGCTTGGGGACAGGGGACACCGGGGAGCTGTTTTTT; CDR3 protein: CASSLGTGDTGELFF
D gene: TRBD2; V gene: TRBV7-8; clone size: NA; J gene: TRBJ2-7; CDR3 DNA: TGTGCCAGCAGCCCCAACAAGGGACTAGAGTACGAGCAGTACTTC; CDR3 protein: CASSPNKGLEYEQYF
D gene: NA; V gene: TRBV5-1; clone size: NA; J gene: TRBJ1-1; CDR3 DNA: TGCGCCAGCAGCTTGGTAATGAGACAGCTCACTGAAGCTTTCTTT; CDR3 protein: CASSLVMRQLTEAFF
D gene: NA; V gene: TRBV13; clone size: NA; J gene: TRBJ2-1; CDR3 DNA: TGTGCCAGCACCCACTTGGGCGCCGGTTCAAATGAGCAGTTCTTC; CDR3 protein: CASTHLGAGSNEQFF
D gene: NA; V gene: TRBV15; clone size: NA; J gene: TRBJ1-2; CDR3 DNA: TGTGCCACCTCCGACGGGGCCGGGGACTATGGCTACACCTTC; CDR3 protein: CATSDGAGDYGYTF
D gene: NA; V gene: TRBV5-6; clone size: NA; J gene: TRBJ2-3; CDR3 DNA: TGTGCCAGCAGCTGGTCCACAGATACGCAGTATTTT; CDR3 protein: CASSWSTDTQYF
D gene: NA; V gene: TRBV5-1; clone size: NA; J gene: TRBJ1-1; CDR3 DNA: TGCGCCAGCAGCTGGGACGCCCGGAACACTGAGGCTTTCTTT; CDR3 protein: CASSWDARNTEAFF
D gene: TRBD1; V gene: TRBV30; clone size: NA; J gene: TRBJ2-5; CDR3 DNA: TGTGCCTGGAGTGGGACAGGGAAAGAGACCCAGTACTTC; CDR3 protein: CAWSGTGKETQYF
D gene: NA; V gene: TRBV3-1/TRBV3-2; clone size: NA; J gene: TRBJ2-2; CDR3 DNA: TGTGCCAGCAGCCAAGACCTTTGGGGCGCCGGGGAGCTGTTTTTT; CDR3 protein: CASSQDLWGAGELFF
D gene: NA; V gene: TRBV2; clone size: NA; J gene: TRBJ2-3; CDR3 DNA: TGTGCCAGCATGGGTGGGGGTGCGGATACGCAGTATTTT; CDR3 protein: CASMGGGADTQYF
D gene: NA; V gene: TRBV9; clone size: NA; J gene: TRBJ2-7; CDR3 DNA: TGTGCCAGCAGCGTAGGGGGGACACACACCTACGAGCAGTACTTC; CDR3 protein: CASSVGGTHTYEQYF
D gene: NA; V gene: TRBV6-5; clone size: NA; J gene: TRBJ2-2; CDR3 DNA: TGTGCCAGCAAAGCGGTCGCGAACACCGGGGAGCTGTTTTTT; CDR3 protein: CASKAVANTGELFF
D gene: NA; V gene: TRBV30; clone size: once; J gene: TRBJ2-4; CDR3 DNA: TGTGCCTGCCACAACCAGGTGGGGACACAGATAGCCAAAAACATTCAGTACTTC; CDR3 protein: CACHNQVGTQIAKNIQYF
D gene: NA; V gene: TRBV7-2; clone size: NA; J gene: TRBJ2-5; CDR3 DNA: TGTGCCAGCAGCTTAGTCCACCGGGCGTACGGGACCCAGTACTTC; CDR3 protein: CASSLVHRAYGTQYF
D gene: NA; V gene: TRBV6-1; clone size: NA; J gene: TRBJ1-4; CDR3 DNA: TGTGCCAGCAGTGAAATGGACACCTCAAATGAAAAACTGTTTTTT; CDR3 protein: CASSEMDTSNEKLFF
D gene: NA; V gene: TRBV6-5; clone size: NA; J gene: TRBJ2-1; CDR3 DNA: TGTGCCAGCAGCCCCGGGACCCTTCCGCTCAATGAGCAGTTCTTC; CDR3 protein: CASSPGTLPLNEQFF
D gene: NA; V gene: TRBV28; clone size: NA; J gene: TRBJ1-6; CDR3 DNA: TGTGCCAGCAGTACAGGTCCCTCACCCCTCCACTTT; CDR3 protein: CASSTGPSPLHF
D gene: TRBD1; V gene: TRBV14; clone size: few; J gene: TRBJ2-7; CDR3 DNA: TGTGCCAGCAGCCCCCTTGGCAGGGGGTCGCTGGGCGAGCAGTACTTC; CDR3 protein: CASSPLGRGSLGEQYF
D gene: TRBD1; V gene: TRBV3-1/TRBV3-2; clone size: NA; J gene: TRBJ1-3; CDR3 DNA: TGTGCCAGCAGCCAAGGCAGGGGGCCTGGAAACACCATATATTTT; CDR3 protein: CASSQGRGPGNTIYF
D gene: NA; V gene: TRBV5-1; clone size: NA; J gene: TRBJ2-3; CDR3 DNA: TGCGCCAGCAGCAGGGGCCCAGGAGATACGCAGTATTTT; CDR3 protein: CASSRGPGDTQYF
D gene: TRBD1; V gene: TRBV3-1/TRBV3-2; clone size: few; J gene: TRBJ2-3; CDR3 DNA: TGTGCCAGCAGCTTTCTTAAACACAGGGGATCTCGGTCGGATACGCAGTATTTT; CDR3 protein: CASSFLKHRGSRSDTQYF
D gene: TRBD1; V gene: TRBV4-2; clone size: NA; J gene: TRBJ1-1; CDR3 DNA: TGTGCCAGCAGCCAAGAAGGAGGGGGCTTTACTGAAGCTTTCTTT; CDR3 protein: CASSQEGGGFTEAFF
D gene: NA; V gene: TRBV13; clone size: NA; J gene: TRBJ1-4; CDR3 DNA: TGTGCCAGCAGCTTAGGGCGGGGTGGACTGTTTTTT; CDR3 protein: CASSLGRGGLFF